The entry below describes one T cell receptor beta chain. What it binds is not known. As to treatment: around 19 received Ad26.COV2.S at low or high dose, single or two shots; a few received placebo; per-sample allocation not given. Sample collection was performed on day 63 after the first vaccine or placebo injection. The sample came from a Boston adult aged 18-55 years. V was pared by 9 bases and J by 4 bases, with 21 bases between. Germline CDR1 is LNHDA and CDR2 is SQIVND (reference sequence). This CDR3 spans 15 amino acids. The data were taken from a study of Ad26.COV2.S vaccination and SARS-CoV-2 variants. Study summary: Dosing was one shot or two shots 56 days apart. Regarding the study as a whole: Participants given vaccine showed non-spike TCR breadth similar to that of placebo recipients. Considerable breadth of spike-specific CD8+ and CD4+ T cell responses has reportedly been documented following vaccination.

Repertoires were generated with immunoSEQ multiplex PCR, while TCRdb's copy carries only in-frame clones and drops some. The repertoire includes some 480,000 clones, about 83% of them detected once, and roughly 13% sits in the top ten. This sample comprised peripheral blood, obtained in a trial of Ad26.COV2.S vaccine versus placebo. The source of this sequence is a person aged 18 to 59 who received the Ad26.COV2.S COVID-19 vaccine or a placebo. The V gene is TRBV19, the J gene TRBJ1-1; D not certain. As DNA, the CDR3 is TGTGCCAGCCTCCCCAGCCGACGGGCGGTCACTGAAGCTTTCTTT. It specifies CASLPSRRAVTEAFF. Drawing the rest from reference TRBV19 and TRBJ1-1, the complete variable domain is DGGITQSPKYLFRKEGQNVTLSCEQNLNHDAMYWYRQDPGQGLRLIYYSQIVNDFQKGDIAEGYSVSREKKESFPLTVTSAQKNPTAFYLCASLPSRRAVTEAFFGQGTRLTVV.